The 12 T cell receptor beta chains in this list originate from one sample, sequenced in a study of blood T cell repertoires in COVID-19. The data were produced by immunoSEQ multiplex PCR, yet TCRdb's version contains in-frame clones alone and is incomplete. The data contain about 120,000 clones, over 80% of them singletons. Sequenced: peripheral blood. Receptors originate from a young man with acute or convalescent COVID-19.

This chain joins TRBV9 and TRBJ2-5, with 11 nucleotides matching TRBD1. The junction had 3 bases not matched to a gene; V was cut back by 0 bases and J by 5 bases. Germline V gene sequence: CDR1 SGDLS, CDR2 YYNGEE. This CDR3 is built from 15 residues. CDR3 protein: CASSVGGTGGETQYF. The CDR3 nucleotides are TGTGCCAGCAGCGTAGGAGGGACAGGGGGTGAGACCCAGTACTTC.

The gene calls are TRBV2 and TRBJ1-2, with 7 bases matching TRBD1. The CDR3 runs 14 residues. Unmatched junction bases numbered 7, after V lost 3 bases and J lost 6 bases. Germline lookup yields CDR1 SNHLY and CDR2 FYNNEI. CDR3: CASSEMKGANGYTF. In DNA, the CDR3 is TGTGCCAGCAGTGAGATGAAGGGGGCAAATGGCTACACCTTC.

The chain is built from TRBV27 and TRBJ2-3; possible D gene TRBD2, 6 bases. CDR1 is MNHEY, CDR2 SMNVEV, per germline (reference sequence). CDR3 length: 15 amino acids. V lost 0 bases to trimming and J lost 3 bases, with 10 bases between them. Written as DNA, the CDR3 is TGTGCCAGCAGTTTATCGTTACGGGGGACAGATACGCAGTATTTT. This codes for CASSLSLRGTDTQYF.

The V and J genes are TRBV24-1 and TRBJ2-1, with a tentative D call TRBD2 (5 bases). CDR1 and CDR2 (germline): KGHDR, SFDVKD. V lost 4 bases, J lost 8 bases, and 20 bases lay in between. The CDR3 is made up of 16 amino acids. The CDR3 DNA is TGTGCCACCAGTGAGCGGGCCTCGTGGTCGCTAGATGAGCAGTTCTTC. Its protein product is CATSERASWSLDEQFF.

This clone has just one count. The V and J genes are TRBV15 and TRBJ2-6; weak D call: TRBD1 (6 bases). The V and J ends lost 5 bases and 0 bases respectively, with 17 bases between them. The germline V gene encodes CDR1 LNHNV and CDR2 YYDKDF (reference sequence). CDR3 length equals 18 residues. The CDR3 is CATSGDRSPGSGANVLTF. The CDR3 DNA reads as TGTGCCACCAGCGGTGACAGGTCCCCGGGCTCTGGGGCCAACGTCCTGACTTTC.

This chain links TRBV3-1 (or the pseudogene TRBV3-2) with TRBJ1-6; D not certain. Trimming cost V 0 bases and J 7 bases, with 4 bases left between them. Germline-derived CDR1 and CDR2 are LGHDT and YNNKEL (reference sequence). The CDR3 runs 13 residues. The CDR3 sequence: CASSQDLNSPLHF. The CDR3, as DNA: TGTGCCAGCAGCCAAGATCTCAATTCACCCCTCCACTTT.

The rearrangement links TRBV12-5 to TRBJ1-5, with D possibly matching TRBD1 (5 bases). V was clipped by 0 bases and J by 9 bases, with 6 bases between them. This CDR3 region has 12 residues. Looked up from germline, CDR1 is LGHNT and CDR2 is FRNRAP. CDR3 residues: CASGLVGGPQHF. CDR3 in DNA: TGTGCTAGTGGTTTGGTGGGGGGGCCCCAGCATTTT.

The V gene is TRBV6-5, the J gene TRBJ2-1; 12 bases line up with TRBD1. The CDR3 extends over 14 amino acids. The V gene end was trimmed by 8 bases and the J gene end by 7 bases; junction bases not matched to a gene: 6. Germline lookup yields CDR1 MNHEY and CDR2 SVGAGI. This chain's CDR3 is CASQPGQGANEQFF. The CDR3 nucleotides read TGTGCCAGCCAACCGGGACAGGGGGCAAATGAGCAGTTCTTC.

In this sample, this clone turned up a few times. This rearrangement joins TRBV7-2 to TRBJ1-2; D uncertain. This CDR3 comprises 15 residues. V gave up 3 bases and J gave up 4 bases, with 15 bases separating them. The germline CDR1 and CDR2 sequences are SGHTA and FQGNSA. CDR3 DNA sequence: TGTGCCAGCAGCTTCTCCCCCGACAAACGCTATGGCTACACCTTC. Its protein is CASSFSPDKRYGYTF.

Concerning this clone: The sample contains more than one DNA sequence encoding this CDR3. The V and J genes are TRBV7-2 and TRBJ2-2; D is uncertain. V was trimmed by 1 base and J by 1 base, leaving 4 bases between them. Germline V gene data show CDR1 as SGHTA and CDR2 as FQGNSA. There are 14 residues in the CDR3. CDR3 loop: CASSLGRNTGELFF. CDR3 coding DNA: TGTGCCAGCAGCTTAGGGAGGAACACCGGGGAGCTGTTTTTT.

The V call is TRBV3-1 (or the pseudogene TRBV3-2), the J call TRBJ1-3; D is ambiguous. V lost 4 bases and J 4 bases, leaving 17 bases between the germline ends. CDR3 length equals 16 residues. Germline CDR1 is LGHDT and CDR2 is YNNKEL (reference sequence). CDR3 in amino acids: CASSPLGSGVGNTIYF. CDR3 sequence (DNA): TGTGCCAGCAGCCCCCTTGGGTCCGGGGTAGGAAACACCATATATTTT.

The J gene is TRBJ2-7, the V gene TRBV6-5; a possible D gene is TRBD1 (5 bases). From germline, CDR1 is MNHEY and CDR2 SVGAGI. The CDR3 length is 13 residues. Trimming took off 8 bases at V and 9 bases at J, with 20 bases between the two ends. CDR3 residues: CASSVQANVGQYF. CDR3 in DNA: TGTGCCAGCTCGGTACAGGCGAATGTCGGGCAGTACTTC.